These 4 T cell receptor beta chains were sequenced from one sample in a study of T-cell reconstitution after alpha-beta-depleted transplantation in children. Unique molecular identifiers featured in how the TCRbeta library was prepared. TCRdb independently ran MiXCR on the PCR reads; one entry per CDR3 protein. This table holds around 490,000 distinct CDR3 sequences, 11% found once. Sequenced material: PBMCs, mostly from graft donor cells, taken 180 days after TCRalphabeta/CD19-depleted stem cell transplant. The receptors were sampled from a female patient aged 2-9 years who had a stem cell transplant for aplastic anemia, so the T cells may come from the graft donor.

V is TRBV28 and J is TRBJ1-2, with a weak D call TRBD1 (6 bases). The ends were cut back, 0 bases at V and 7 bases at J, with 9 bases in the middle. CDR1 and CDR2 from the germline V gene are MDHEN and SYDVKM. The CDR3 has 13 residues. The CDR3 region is CASSLWGGAGYTF. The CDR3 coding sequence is TGTGCCAGCAGTTTATGGGGGGGGGCTGGCTACACCTTC.

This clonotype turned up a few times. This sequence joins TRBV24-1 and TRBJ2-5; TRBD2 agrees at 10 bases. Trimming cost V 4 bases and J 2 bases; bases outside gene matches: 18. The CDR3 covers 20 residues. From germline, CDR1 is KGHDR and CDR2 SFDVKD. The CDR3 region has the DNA TGTGCCACCAGTGAAACCCACCAACTAGCGGGACGATGGGAGCAAGAGACCCAGTACTTC. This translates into CATSETHQLAGRWEQETQYF.

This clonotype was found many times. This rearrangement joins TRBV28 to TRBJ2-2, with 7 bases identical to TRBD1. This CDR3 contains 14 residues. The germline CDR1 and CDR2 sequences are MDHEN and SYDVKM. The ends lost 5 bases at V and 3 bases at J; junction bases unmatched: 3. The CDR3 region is CASSGDSYTGELFF. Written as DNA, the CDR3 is TGTGCCAGCAGTGGGGACAGTTACACCGGGGAGCTGTTTTTT.

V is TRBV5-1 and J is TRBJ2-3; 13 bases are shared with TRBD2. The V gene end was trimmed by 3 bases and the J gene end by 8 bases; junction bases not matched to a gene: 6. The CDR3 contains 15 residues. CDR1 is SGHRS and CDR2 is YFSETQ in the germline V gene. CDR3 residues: CASSWGTSGTPTQYF. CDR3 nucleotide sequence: TGCGCCAGCAGCTGGGGGACTAGCGGGACACCTACGCAGTATTTT.